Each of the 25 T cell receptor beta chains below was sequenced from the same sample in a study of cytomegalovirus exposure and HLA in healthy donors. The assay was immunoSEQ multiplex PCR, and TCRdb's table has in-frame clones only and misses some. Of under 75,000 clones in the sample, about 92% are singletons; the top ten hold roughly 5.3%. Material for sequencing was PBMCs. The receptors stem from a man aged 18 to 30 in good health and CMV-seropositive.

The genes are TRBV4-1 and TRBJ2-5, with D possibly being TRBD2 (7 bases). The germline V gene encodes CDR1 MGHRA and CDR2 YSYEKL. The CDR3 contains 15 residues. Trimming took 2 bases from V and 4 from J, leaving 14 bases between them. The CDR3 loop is CASSQHQGRGETQYF. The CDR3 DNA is TGCGCCAGCAGCCAACACCAGGGGAGGGGAGAGACCCAGTACTTC.

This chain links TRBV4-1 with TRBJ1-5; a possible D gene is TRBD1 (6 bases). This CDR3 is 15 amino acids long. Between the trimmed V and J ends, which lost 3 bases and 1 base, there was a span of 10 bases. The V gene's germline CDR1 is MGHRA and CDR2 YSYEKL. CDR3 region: CASSQPTGSNQPQHF. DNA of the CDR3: TGCGCCAGCAGCCAGCCAACAGGGAGCAATCAGCCCCAGCATTTT.

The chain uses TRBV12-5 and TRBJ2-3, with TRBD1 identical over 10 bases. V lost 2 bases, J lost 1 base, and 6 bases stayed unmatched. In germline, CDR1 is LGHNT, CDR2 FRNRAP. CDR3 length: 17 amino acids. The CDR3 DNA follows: TGTGCTAGTGGTTTGTCCGACAGGGGGCGCGGCACAGATACGCAGTATTTT. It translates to CASGLSDRGRGTDTQYF.

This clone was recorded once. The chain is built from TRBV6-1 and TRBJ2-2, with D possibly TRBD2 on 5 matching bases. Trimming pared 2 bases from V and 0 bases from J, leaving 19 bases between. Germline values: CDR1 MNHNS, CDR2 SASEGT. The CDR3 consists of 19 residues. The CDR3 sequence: CASSERSRTLPTNTGELFF. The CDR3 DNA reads TGTGCCAGCAGTGAAAGGTCCCGGACTTTACCCACGAACACCGGGGAGCTGTTTTTT.

The CDR3 region is CASSFGKSGDEQYF. The CDR3 DNA sequence: TGTGCCAGCAGCTTTGGTAAGAGCGGCGACGAGCAGTACTTC. This sequence joins TRBV7-3 and TRBJ2-7, with a weak D call TRBD2 (5 bases). V was trimmed by 3 bases and J by 5 bases, leaving 14 bases between them. Germline V gene sequence: CDR1 SGHTA, CDR2 FQGTGA. This CDR3 is 14 amino acids long.

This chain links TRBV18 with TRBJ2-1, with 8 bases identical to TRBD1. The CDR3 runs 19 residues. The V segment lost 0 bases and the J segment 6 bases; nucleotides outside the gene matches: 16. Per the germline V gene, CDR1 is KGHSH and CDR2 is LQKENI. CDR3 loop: CASSPPYKISGQDTNEQFF. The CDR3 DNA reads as TGTGCCAGCTCACCACCATATAAGATTTCGGGACAGGATACCAATGAGCAGTTCTTC. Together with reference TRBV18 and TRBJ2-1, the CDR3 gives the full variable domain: NAGVMQNPRHLVRRRGQEARLRCSPMKGHSHVYWYRQLPEEGLKFMVYLQKENIIDESGMPKERFSAEFPKEGPSILRIQQVVRGDSAAYFCASSPPYKISGQDTNEQFFGPGTRLTVL.

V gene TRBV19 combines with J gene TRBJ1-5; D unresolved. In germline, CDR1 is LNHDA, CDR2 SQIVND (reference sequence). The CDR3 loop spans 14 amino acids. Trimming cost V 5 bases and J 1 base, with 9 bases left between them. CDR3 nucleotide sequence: TGTGCCAGTAGTCTCAGAAAAAGCAATCAGCCCCAGCATTTT. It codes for CASSLRKSNQPQHF.

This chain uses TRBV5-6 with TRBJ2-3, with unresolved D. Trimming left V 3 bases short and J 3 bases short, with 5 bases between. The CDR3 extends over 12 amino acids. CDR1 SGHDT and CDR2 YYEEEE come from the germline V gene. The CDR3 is CASSWSTDTQYF. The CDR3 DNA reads TGTGCCAGCAGCTGGAGTACAGATACGCAGTATTTT.

The CDR3: CASKPTGGAGGYTF. DNA for the CDR3: TGTGCCAGCAAACCCACGGGGGGCGCAGGTGGCTACACCTTC. The V call is TRBV18, the J call TRBJ1-2, with D tentatively TRBD1 (6 bases). The CDR3 has 14 amino acids. Germline CDR1 reads KGHSH; CDR2 reads LQKENI. Between the trimmed V and J ends, which lost 8 bases and 7 bases, there was a span of 20 bases.

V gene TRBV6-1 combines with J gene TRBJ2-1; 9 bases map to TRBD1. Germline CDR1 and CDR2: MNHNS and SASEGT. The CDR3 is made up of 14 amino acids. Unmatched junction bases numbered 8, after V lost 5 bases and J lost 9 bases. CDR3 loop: CASSLDRGDGEQFF. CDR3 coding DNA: TGTGCCAGCAGTTTAGACAGGGGGGACGGTGAGCAGTTCTTC.

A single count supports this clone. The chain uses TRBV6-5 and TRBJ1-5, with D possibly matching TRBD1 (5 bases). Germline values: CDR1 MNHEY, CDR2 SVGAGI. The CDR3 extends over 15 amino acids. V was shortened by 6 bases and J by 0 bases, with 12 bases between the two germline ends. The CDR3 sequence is CASRPDSYSNQPQHF. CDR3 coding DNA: TGTGCCAGCAGACCCGACAGTTATAGCAATCAGCCCCAGCATTTT.

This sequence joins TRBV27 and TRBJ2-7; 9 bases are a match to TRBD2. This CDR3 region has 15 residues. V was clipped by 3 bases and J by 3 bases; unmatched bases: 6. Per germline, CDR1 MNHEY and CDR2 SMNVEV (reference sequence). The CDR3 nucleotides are TGTGCCAGCAGTTTTGGGCGGGAGGGCCGCTACGAGCAGTACTTC. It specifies CASSFGREGRYEQYF.

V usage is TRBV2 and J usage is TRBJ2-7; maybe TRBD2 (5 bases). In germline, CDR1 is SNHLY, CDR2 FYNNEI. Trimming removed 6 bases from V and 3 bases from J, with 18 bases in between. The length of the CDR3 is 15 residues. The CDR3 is CASSLALGSHYEQYF. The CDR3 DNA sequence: TGTGCCAGCAGCCTCGCCCTGGGGAGCCACTACGAGCAGTACTTC.

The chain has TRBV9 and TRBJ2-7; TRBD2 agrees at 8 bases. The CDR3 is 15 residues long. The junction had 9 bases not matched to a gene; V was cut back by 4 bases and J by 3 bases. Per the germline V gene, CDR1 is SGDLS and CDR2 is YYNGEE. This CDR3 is CASSTAGTSGYEQYF. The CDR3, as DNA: TGTGCCAGCAGCACAGCCGGGACTAGTGGCTACGAGCAGTACTTC. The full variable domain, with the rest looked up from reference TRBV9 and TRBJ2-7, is DSGVTQTPKHLITATGQRVTLRCSPRSGDLSVYWYQQSLDQGLQFLIQYYNGEERAKGNILERFSAQQFPDLHSELNLSSLELGDSALYFCASSTAGTSGYEQYFGPGTRLTVT.

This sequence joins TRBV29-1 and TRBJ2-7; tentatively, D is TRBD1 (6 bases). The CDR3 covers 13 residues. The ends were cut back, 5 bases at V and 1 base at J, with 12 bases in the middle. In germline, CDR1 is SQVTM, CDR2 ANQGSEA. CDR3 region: CSVLWTDSYEQYF. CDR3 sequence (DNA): TGCAGCGTTCTTTGGACAGATTCCTACGAGCAGTACTTC.

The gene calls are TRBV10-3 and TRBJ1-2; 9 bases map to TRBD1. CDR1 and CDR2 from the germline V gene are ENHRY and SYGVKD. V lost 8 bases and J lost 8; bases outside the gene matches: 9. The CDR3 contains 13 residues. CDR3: CAISPDRGKGYTF. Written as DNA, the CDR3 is TGTGCCATCTCTCCGGACAGGGGCAAGGGCTACACCTTC.

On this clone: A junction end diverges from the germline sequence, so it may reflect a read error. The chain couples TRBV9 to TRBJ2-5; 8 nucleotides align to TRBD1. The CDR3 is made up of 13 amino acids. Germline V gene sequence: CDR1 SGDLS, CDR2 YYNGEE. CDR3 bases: TGTGCCAGCAGCTTAGCCCCGGACAGGGTCTTTGACTTC. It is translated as CASSLAPDRVFDF.

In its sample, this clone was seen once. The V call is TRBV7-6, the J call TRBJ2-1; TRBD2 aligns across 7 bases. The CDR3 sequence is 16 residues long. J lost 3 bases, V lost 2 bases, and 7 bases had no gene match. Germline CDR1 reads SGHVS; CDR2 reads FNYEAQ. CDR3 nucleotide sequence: TGTGCCAGCAGCTTACTTCTAGCGGAGAGCTACAATGAGCAGTTCTTC. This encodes CASSLLLAESYNEQFF.

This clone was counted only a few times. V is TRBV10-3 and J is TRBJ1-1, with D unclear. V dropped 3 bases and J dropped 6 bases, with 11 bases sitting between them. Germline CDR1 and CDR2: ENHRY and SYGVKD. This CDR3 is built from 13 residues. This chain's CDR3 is CAISESGTPEAFF. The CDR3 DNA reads TGTGCCATCAGTGAATCAGGTACCCCTGAAGCTTTCTTT.

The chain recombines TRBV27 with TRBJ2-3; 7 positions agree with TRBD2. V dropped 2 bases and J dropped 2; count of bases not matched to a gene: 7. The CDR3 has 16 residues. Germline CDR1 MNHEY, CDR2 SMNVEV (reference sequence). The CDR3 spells CASSLEASGPTDTQYF. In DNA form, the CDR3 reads TGTGCCAGCAGTTTAGAGGCTAGCGGCCCCACAGATACGCAGTATTTT.

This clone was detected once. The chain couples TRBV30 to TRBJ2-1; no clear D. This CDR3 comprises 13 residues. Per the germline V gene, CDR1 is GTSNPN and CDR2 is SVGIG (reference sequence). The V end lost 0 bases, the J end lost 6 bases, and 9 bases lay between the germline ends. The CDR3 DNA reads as TGTGCCTGGAGTGTACAAGCAGGCAATGAGCAGTTCTTC. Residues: CAWSVQAGNEQFF. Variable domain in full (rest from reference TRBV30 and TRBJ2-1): SQTIHQWPATLVQPVGSPLSLECTVEGTSNPNLYWYRQAAGRGLQLLFYSVGIGQISSEVPQNLSASRPQDRQFILSSKKLLLSDSGFYLCAWSVQAGNEQFFGPGTRLTVL.

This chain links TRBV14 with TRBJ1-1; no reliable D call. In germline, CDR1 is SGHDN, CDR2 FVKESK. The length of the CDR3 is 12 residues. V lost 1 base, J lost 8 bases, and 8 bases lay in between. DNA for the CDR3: TGTGCCAGCAGCCAAGTGGGCCGGGAAGCTTTCTTT. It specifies CASSQVGREAFF.

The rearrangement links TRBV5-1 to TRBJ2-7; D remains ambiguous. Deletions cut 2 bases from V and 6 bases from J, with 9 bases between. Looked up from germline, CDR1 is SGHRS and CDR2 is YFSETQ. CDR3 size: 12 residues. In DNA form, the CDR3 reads TGCGCCAGCAGCTTAGCCTCCCGCGAGCAGTACTTC. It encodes CASSLASREQYF.

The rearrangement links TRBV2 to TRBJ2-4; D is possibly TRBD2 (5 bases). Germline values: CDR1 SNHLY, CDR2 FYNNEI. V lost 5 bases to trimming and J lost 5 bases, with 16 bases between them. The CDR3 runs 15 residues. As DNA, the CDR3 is TGTGCCAGCAGTTCCGATTGGACTTCTCAAAACATTCAGTACTTC. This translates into CASSSDWTSQNIQYF.

The CDR3 region has the DNA TGTGCCAGCAGCAGCAGGACTAGCGGGAGCTACGAGCAGTACTTC. This sequence encodes CASSSRTSGSYEQYF. The chain links TRBV5-4 to TRBJ2-7; 13 positions match TRBD2. The V segment lost 4 bases and the J segment 3 bases; nucleotides outside the gene matches: 4. Germline CDR1 is SGHNT and CDR2 is YYREEE (reference sequence). CDR3 length: 15 amino acids.